The T cell receptor beta chain described here comes from a study of blood T cell repertoires in COVID-19. At the level of the study: Acute and convalescent COVID-19 samples came from the United States, Italy and Spain. Sample material is recorded as cDNA or gDNA derived from T cells, B-cell-depleted T cells, or PBMCs.

This CDR3 region has 11 residues. Germline CDR1 and CDR2: MNHEY and SVGAGI. Deletions cut 2 bases from V and 11 bases from J, with 9 bases between. How the authors handled the data: Researchers report that nucleated cell counts were estimated from reference gene primer amplification. Here immunoSEQ multiplex PCR was the method, and the copy in TCRdb shows in-frame clones only, minus some. That table is the source of V, J and clone size, and D and trimming were worked out from the DNA. This table holds more than 90,000 clones, more than 60% found once. Sequencing used peripheral blood. The origin of this receptor is a man in his 70s with acute or convalescent COVID-19. The J gene is TRBJ1-1, the V gene TRBV6-5; perhaps TRBD1 as D (5 bases). The CDR3 loop is CASSYAGLAFF. CDR3 in DNA: TGTGCCAGCAGTTACGCAGGGCTGGCTTTCTTT.